One sample yielded the 29 T cell receptor beta chains listed below, sequenced in a study of shared clonotypes between healthy human individuals. Sequencing used immunoSEQ multiplex PCR; TCRdb keeps in-frame clones, though not all of them. Of about 1.1 million clones in the sample, about 84% were seen once. The material sequenced was memory CD4+ T cells from PBMCs. As to subset: CD45RA-negative fraction. These TCRs come from a man between 18 and 29 years old in good health. Some clones in this sample may be carry-over from other donors' samples.

The chain employs TRBV25-1 and TRBJ2-1, with 9 bases lining up with TRBD1. J lost 2 bases, V lost 7 bases, and 3 bases had no gene match. Per the germline V gene, CDR1 is MGHDK and CDR2 is SYGVNS. This CDR3 has 14 amino acids. The CDR3 is CASTRQGAYNEQFF. CDR3 coding DNA: TGTGCCAGCACTCGACAGGGGGCCTACAATGAGCAGTTCTTC.

The V and J genes are TRBV19 and TRBJ1-1; no clear D. CDR1 and CDR2 from the germline V gene are LNHDA and SQIVND (reference sequence). V lost 7 bases to trimming and J lost 1 base, with 16 bases between them. The CDR3 runs to 15 residues. The CDR3 region has the DNA TGTGCCAGTATAAATCCCGGGTCCCGGAACACTGAAGCTTTCTTT. Its translation is CASINPGSRNTEAFF.

V is TRBV18 and J is TRBJ2-4; D gene ambiguous. The CDR3 totals 16 residues. Germline V gives CDR1 KGHSH, CDR2 LQKENI. V was pared by 0 bases and J by 0 bases, with 9 bases between. CDR3 in amino acids: CASSPPGSVAKNIQYF. DNA for the CDR3: TGTGCCAGCTCACCACCGGGGTCTGTAGCCAAAAACATTCAGTACTTC.

With regard to this clone: The sample carries other DNA sequences with the same CDR3. The chain couples TRBV18 to TRBJ2-7; 7 nucleotides match TRBD1. CDR3 length equals 14 residues. The germline CDR1 and CDR2 sequences are KGHSH and LQKENI. The trim removed 4 bases at V and 2 bases at J, leaving 5 bases unmatched. For the CDR3, the DNA is TGTGCCAGCTCACTCGGTCAGGGGGCCTACGAGCAGTACTTC. Protein product: CASSLGQGAYEQYF.

This sequence joins TRBV5-1 and TRBJ2-3; 7 bases align to TRBD2. The CDR3 sequence is 16 residues long. V shed 4 bases, J shed 5 bases, and the junction held 13 bases outside the gene matches. Germline V CDR1 and CDR2: SGHRS, YFSETQ. CDR3: CASSPGHGGIGDTQYF. The CDR3 DNA reads TGCGCCAGCAGCCCAGGACACGGGGGGATCGGAGATACGCAGTATTTT.

A single count supports this clone. The chain joins TRBV5-1 to TRBJ2-1, with TRBD1 as a possible D gene (5 bases). CDR3 length: 15 amino acids. The V gene lost 3 bases and the J gene lost 3 bases, with 13 bases spanning the gap. The germline V gene encodes CDR1 SGHRS and CDR2 YFSETQ. CDR3 coding DNA: TGCGCCAGCAGCTCGGGTGCAGGGCACTACAATGAGCAGTTCTTC. It specifies CASSSGAGHYNEQFF.

The chain recombines TRBV1 with TRBJ2-4; the table's TRBD2 call for D was not verified on the DNA. TRBV1 is deemed a pseudogene. The CDR3 has 14 amino acids. CDR3 sequence (DNA): TGCACCAGCAGCCAAGATGGGACTAAAAACATTCAGTACTTC. Amino acid sequence: CTSSQDGTKNIQYF.

As regards this clone: The same CDR3 also results from other DNA sequences found in this sample. The chain is built from TRBV5-4 and TRBJ2-3; 9 bases fit TRBD2. The ends lost 2 bases at V and 0 bases at J; junction bases unmatched: 4. Germline V gene sequence: CDR1 SGHNT, CDR2 YYREEE (reference sequence). The length of the CDR3 is 16 residues. CDR3 loop: CASSFRAGGSTDTQYF. The CDR3, as DNA: TGTGCCAGCAGCTTCCGGGCGGGAGGGAGCACAGATACGCAGTATTTT.

The V and J genes are TRBV6-1 and TRBJ2-1; D is perhaps TRBD2 (6 bases). The CDR3 sequence is 17 residues long. V was trimmed by 0 bases and J by 0 bases, leaving 12 bases between them. Germline V gene data show CDR1 as MNHNS and CDR2 as SASEGT. The CDR3 loop is CASSEAGRGYSYNEQFF. DNA of the CDR3: TGTGCCAGCAGTGAAGCGGGGCGGGGCTACTCCTACAATGAGCAGTTCTTC.

The J gene is TRBJ1-1, the V gene TRBV19; D remains ambiguous. Trimming cost V 7 bases and J 3 bases, with 9 bases left between them. Looked up from germline, CDR1 is LNHDA and CDR2 is SQIVND (reference sequence). CDR3 length: 12 residues. CDR3 loop: CASKIADTEAFF. In DNA form, the CDR3 reads TGTGCCAGTAAAATTGCTGACACTGAAGCTTTCTTT.

Concerning this clone itself: Other DNA sequences in the same sample also yield this CDR3. The chain carries TRBV7-2 and TRBJ2-5, with a weak D call TRBD2 (6 bases). Germline CDR1 SGHTA, CDR2 FQGNSA. The V and J ends lost 5 bases and 1 base respectively, with 11 bases between them. The CDR3 has 14 residues. The CDR3 reads CASSPRRAQETQYF. The CDR3 DNA reads as TGTGCCAGCAGCCCTAGGAGGGCCCAAGAGACCCAGTACTTC. Variable domain in full (rest from reference TRBV7-2 and TRBJ2-5): GAGVSQSPSNKVTEKGKDVELRCDPISGHTALYWYRQSLGQGLEFLIYFQGNSAPDKSGLPSDRFSAERTGGSVSTLTIQRTQQEDSAVYLCASSPRRAQETQYFGPGTRLLVL.

This sequence joins TRBV29-1 and TRBJ1-4; D gene unclear. The V end lost 5 bases, the J end lost 4 bases, and 14 bases lay between the germline ends. The CDR3 covers 14 residues. Germline V gene data show CDR1 as SQVTM and CDR2 as ANQGSEA. The CDR3, as DNA: TGCAGCGTTACGGACTCAAAAATTAATGAAAAACTGTTTTTT. Encoded protein: CSVTDSKINEKLFF.

Points on this clone: The germline gene is not matched at one end of the junction; a read error may be the cause. The same CDR3 can be traced to other DNA sequences in this sample. The V gene is TRBV5-4, the J gene TRBJ2-7; tentative D call: TRBD2 (5 bases). The CDR3 is 12 residues long. Germline lookup yields CDR1 SGHNT and CDR2 YYREEE (reference sequence). The CDR3 is CASSSFEGEQYF. In nucleotides, the CDR3 is TGTGCCAGTAGCTCCTTTGAGGGTGAGCAGTACTTC.

The chain recombines TRBV5-1 with TRBJ2-5; the match to TRBD1 covers 7 bases. The CDR3 covers 16 residues. Per the germline V gene, CDR1 is SGHRS and CDR2 is YFSETQ. Losses at the gene ends were 2 bases for V and 0 bases for J; bases not matched to a gene: 7. The CDR3 here is CASSFTGTAYQETQYF. CDR3 sequence (DNA): TGCGCCAGCAGCTTCACCGGGACAGCGTACCAAGAGACCCAGTACTTC.

The chain recombines TRBV20-1 with TRBJ2-5, with D hard to call. The end of the DNA fits TRBJ2-7 better, so the J call may be wrong. The length of the CDR3 is 11 residues. Germline CDR1 and CDR2: DFQATT and SNEGSKA (reference sequence). CDR3 residues: CSASDLYEQYF. CDR3 sequence (DNA): TGCAGTGCTTCGGACCTCTACGAGCAGTACTTC.

The rearrangement joins TRBV18 to TRBJ1-1; D perhaps matches TRBD1 (5 bases). This CDR3 is 13 amino acids long. The V and J ends lost 2 bases and 6 bases respectively, with 10 bases between them. Germline CDR1 and CDR2: KGHSH and LQKENI. CDR3 DNA: TGTGCCAGCTCACCAGGGGCTAGCGCTGAAGCTTTCTTT. Amino acid sequence: CASSPGASAEAFF.

To note about this clone: Other DNA sequences in this sample translate to the same CDR3. The J gene is TRBJ2-2, the V gene TRBV5-4; D is perhaps TRBD2 (5 bases). Germline CDR1 SGHNT, CDR2 YYREEE (reference sequence). The CDR3 loop spans 15 amino acids. Trimming cost V 0 bases and J 2 bases, with 8 bases left between them. DNA of the CDR3: TGTGCCAGCAGCTTGGATAGCGCTAACACCGGGGAGCTGTTTTTT. Residues: CASSLDSANTGELFF.

This clone has a count of ten or more. This chain links TRBV28 with TRBJ1-2; unclear D gene. This CDR3 is 12 amino acids long. Germline CDR1 MDHEN, CDR2 SYDVKM. Between the trimmed V and J ends, which lost 8 bases and 8 bases, there was a span of 15 bases. CDR3 amino acids: CASSLRAGGYTF. CDR3 DNA sequence: TGTGCCAGCTCTCTGCGAGCGGGGGGCTACACCTTC.

The rearrangement links TRBV27 to TRBJ2-7, with D tentatively TRBD1 or TRBD2 (5 bases each). The CDR3 has 13 residues. Germline-derived CDR1 and CDR2 are MNHEY and SMNVEV (reference sequence). Deletions cut 2 bases from V and 6 bases from J, with 11 bases between. Here the CDR3 reads CASSLDGAFEQYF. CDR3 in DNA: TGTGCCAGCAGTTTAGACGGGGCCTTCGAGCAGTACTTC.

Only one count was recorded for this clone. CDR3 residues: CSAGPAHRGVDTQYF. CDR3 sequence (DNA): TGCAGCGCTGGACCAGCACACCGAGGGGTAGATACGCAGTATTTT. The chain links TRBV29-1 to TRBJ2-3; the D call may be TRBD1 or TRBD2 (5 bases each). Germline assignment: CDR1 SQVTM and CDR2 ANQGSEA. Trimming stripped 7 bases from V and 5 bases from J, with 22 bases between. The CDR3 runs 15 residues.

V usage is TRBV4-1 and J usage is TRBJ2-1; 7 positions agree with TRBD2. This CDR3 is built from 16 residues. The V gene's germline CDR1 is MGHRA and CDR2 YSYEKL. The V and J ends lost 4 bases and 0 bases, in that order; junction bases with no gene match: 6. The CDR3 sequence: CASSRPSSGSYNEQFF. CDR3 DNA sequence: TGCGCCAGCAGCCGGCCTTCTAGCGGCTCCTACAATGAGCAGTTCTTC.

The J gene is TRBJ1-1, the V gene TRBV7-3; 8 bases match TRBD1. V lost 5 bases, J lost 0 bases, and 11 bases stayed unmatched. Germline V gene sequence: CDR1 SGHTA, CDR2 FQGTGA. This CDR3 spans 17 amino acids. The CDR3 region has the DNA TGTGCCAGCAGCCAACGGACAGGGAATTTTATGAACACTGAAGCTTTCTTT. It translates to CASSQRTGNFMNTEAFF. The complete variable domain, with remaining parts taken from reference TRBV7-3 and TRBJ1-1, reads GAGVSQTPSNKVTEKGKYVELRCDPISGHTALYWYRQSLGQGPEFLIYFQGTGAADDSGLPNDRFFAVRPEGSVSTLKIQRTERGDSAVYLCASSQRTGNFMNTEAFFGQGTRLTVV.

On this clone itself: One base away lies a much larger clone, so this may be a sequencing read error. The rearrangement uses TRBV4-2 and TRBJ1-4; 10 bases align to TRBD1. The CDR3 contains 17 residues. CDR1 LGHNA and CDR2 YNFKEQ come from the germline V gene. V lost 5 bases to trimming and J lost 8 bases; unmatched junction nucleotides: 14. The CDR3, as DNA: TGTGCCAGCAGCGAAGCGGGGACAGGGGCTTGTGGAGAAAAACTGTTTTTT. It is translated as CASSEAGTGACGEKLFF.

The rearrangement joins TRBV6-7 to TRBJ1-5, with TRBD1 as a possible D gene (5 bases). TRBV6-7 is classed as an ORF, of uncertain function. Between the trimmed V and J ends, which lost 2 bases and 3 bases, there was a span of 8 bases. The CDR3 is made up of 14 amino acids. DNA for the CDR3: TGTGCCAGCAGTTACCGGGACCCCAATCAGCCCCAGCATTTT. It encodes CASSYRDPNQPQHF.

The chain is built from TRBV28 and TRBJ2-5; TRBD1 is a possible D gene (5 bases). Germline CDR1 is MDHEN and CDR2 is SYDVKM. The CDR3 totals 13 residues. The germline V and J ends were trimmed by 6 bases and 4 bases, with 12 bases remaining between them. The CDR3 region is CASRKGAGETQYF. CDR3 DNA sequence: TGTGCCAGCAGGAAAGGGGCCGGAGAGACCCAGTACTTC.

Only a few counts were recorded for this clone. The CDR3 sequence: CSRTGGNGYTF. The CDR3 DNA sequence: TGCAGTAGGACAGGGGGCAATGGCTACACCTTC. The chain has TRBV20-1 and TRBJ1-2; 11 bases are a match to TRBD1. The CDR3 runs to 11 residues. V lost 8 bases, J lost 6 bases, and 2 bases stayed unmatched. From germline, CDR1 is DFQATT and CDR2 SNEGSKA (reference sequence).

The chain has TRBV11-2 and TRBJ1-1, with TRBD1 matching 9 bases. This CDR3 spans 14 amino acids. Unmatched junction bases numbered 3, after V lost 3 bases and J lost 4 bases. In germline, CDR1 is SGHAT, CDR2 FQNNGV. CDR3 loop: CASSFLQGATEAFF. As DNA, the CDR3 is TGTGCCAGCAGCTTTCTACAGGGGGCCACTGAAGCTTTCTTT.

Concerning this clone itself: A read error may be the cause here, since a much bigger clone is one base away. V gene TRBV27 combines with J gene TRBJ2-7, with TRBD1 identical over 7 bases. This CDR3 contains 13 residues. Germline CDR1 MNHEY, CDR2 SMNVEV (reference sequence). Here the CDR3 DNA reads TGTACCAGCCGCCGGGACAGCTACTACGAGCAGTACTTC. Amino acids: CTSRRDSYYEQYF.

This clone occurred a few times. CDR3 in DNA: TGTGCCAGTAGTCTCGGACAGGGGGCCGACGAGCAGTACTTC. Residues: CASSLGQGADEQYF. The rearrangement uses TRBV19 and TRBJ2-7, with 11 bases that match TRBD1. The CDR3 is 14 residues long. The germline V gene encodes CDR1 LNHDA and CDR2 SQIVND (reference sequence). After removal of 5 bases from V and 5 bases from J, the junction contained 5 bases not matched to a gene. Together with reference TRBV19 and TRBJ2-7, the CDR3 gives the full variable domain: DGGITQSPKYLFRKEGQNVTLSCEQNLNHDAMYWYRQDPGQGLRLIYYSQIVNDFQKGDIAEGYSVSREKKESFPLTVTSAQKNPTAFYLCASSLGQGADEQYFGPGTRLTVT.